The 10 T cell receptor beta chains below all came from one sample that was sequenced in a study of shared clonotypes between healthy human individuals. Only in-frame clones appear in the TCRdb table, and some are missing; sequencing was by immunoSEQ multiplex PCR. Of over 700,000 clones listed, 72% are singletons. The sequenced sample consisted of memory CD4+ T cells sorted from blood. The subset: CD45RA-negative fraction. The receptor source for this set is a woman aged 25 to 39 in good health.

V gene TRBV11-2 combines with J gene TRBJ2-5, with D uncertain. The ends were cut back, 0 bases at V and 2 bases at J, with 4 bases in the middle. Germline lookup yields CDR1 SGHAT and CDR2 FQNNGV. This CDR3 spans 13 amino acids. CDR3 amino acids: CASSLDWQETQYF. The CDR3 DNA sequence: TGTGCCAGCAGCTTAGATTGGCAAGAGACCCAGTACTTC.

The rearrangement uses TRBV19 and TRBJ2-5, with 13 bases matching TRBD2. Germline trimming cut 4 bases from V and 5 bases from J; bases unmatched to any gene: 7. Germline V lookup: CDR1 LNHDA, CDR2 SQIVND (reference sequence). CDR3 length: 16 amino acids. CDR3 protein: CASSRGLAGVEETQYF. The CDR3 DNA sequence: TGTGCCAGTAGTAGAGGACTAGCGGGAGTGGAGGAGACCCAGTACTTC.

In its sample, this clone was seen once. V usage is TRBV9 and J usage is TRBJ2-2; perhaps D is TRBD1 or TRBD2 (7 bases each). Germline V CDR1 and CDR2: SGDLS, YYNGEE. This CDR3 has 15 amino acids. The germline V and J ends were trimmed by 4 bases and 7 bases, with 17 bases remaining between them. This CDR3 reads CASSPRGLADGELFF. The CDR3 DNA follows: TGTGCCAGCAGCCCGAGGGGGCTAGCGGACGGGGAGCTGTTTTTT.

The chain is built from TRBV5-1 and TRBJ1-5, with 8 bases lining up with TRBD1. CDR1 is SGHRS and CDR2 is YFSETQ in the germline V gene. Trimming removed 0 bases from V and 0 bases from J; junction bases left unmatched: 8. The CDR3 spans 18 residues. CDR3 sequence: CASSLAQDRVNSNQPQHF. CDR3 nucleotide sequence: TGCGCCAGCAGCTTGGCCCAGGACAGGGTCAATAGCAATCAGCCCCAGCATTTT.

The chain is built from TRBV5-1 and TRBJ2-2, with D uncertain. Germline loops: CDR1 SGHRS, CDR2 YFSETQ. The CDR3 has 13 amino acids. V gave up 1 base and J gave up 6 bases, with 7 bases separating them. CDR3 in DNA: TGCGCCAGCAGCTTGTTAGATGCCGGGGAGCTGTTTTTT. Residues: CASSLLDAGELFF.

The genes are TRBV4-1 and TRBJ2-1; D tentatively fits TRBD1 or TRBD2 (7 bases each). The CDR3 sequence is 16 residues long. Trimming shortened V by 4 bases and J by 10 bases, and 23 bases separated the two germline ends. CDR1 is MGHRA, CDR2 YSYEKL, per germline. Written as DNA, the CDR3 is TGCGCCAGCAGCCCCAGGGGGGGGGAGGCCTCGGGCGAGCAGTTCTTC. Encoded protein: CASSPRGGEASGEQFF.

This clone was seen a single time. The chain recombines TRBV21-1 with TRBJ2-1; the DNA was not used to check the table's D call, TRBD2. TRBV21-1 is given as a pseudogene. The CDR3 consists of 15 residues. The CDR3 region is CASTHSGRACNEQFF. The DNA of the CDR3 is TGTGCCAGCACACATAGCGGGAGGGCCTGTAATGAGCAGTTCTTC.

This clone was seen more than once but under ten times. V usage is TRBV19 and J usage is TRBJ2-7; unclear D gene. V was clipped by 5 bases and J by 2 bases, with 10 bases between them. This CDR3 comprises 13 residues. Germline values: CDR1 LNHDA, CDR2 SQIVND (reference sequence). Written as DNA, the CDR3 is TGTGCCAGTAGTTGGCAGAGTACCTACGAGCAGTACTTC. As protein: CASSWQSTYEQYF.

The CDR3 nucleotides are TGTGCCAGCAGCTTCTCTCTAGCGGGAGCTCCCGGGGAGCTGTTTTTT. Translating gives CASSFSLAGAPGELFF. The chain couples TRBV5-4 to TRBJ2-2; 10 nucleotides match TRBD2. J was trimmed by 6 bases and V by 2 bases; bases with no gene match: 7. The CDR3 runs to 16 residues. Per the germline V gene, CDR1 is SGHNT and CDR2 is YYREEE (reference sequence).

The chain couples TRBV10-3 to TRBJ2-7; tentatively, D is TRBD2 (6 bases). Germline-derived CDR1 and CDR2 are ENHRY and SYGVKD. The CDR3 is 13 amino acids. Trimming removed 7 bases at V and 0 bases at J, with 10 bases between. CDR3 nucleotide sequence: TGTGCCATCAAGGAGGGGCTCTCCTACGAGCAGTACTTC. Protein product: CAIKEGLSYEQYF.